What follows is one T cell receptor beta chain and its context. No antigen is known for it. These data belong to a study of STAT5B mutations in CD4+ large granular lymphocyte leukemia. Study findings and constraints: TRBV06-family usage was enriched in top patient clones (8/27) versus controls (2/35).

Produced via immunoSEQ multiplex PCR; TCRdb's table is partial and in-frame only. The sample includes 31,000 or so clones, about 74% of them seen just once. This CDR3 is 14 amino acids long. V lost 2 bases and J 5 bases, leaving 14 bases between the germline ends. From germline, CDR1 is SGHKS and CDR2 YYEKEE (reference sequence). Sequencing used CD4+ T cells from blood buffy coats. This TCR was recovered from a human donor in good health. The V and J genes are TRBV5-5 and TRBJ2-7; D ambiguous. CDR3 coding DNA: TGTGCCAGCAGCTTAACGCTAGTTGCTCACGAGCAGTACTTC. This codes for CASSLTLVAHEQYF.